This T cell receptor (beta chain) was sequenced during a study of shared clonotypes between healthy human individuals. Study at large: Three plates were used per donor for CD4 naive, three for CD4 memory, two for CD8 naive and one for CD8 memory.

CD45RO-negative cells were positively selected for CCR7, leaving out terminally differentiated effector memory CD45RA+ cells. Trimming cost V 2 bases and J 9 bases; bases outside gene matches: 3. This CDR3 spans 14 amino acids. Looked up from germline, CDR1 is MNHEY and CDR2 is SVGAGI. Researchers divided each subset's genomic DNA evenly across several immunoSEQ plates. Sorted-subset replicate PCR reactions were performed with 200 ng DNA, corresponding to tens of thousands of T cell genomes. Original analysis: Junction-only immunoSEQ data arrived without quality scores, meaning filtering differed. The assay was immunoSEQ multiplex PCR, and TCRdb's table has in-frame clones only and misses some. The V and J calls and clone size are taken from that table; D and trimming were inferred from the DNA. Of about 2.2 million clones in the sample, just over 90% are singletons; the top ten hold roughly 1.8%.

This sequence was found in a man aged 18 to 29 in good health. Some clones in this sample may be carry-over from other donors' samples. The sample was naive CD8+ T cells from PBMCs. The chain employs TRBV6-5 and TRBJ2-2; TRBD1 matches 10 bases. The CDR3 region is CASSYGTGVRELFF. The CDR3 coding sequence is TGTGCCAGCAGTTACGGGACAGGGGTCCGGGAGCTGTTTTTT.